Below are 8 T cell receptor beta chains sequenced from a single sample in a study of blood T cells in healthy people across ages (dated by TCRdb to between 2014 and 2017). Libraries were constructed by 5' RACE. The sequencer was an Illumina HiSeq 2500. A second PCR of roughly 6 to 11 cycles was performed with a sample-barcoded 5' primer and a J-beta primer mix. In TCRdb, the public reads were trimmed at Q25 with fastp and aligned with MiXCR, with productive beta chains retained. Each CDR3 protein gets just one entry, which takes the most common genes and DNA from the rows behind it. The sample table records about 1,400,000 distinct CDR3 sequences; 40% to 50% of these occur just once. Clones ranked in the top ten supply under 8% of the sample. Sequencing was done on a sample of blood. These receptors were collected from a woman aged 18-29 years in good health.

CDR3 bases: TGTGCCAGCAGCGTAGGGGACGGCCCTAACTATGGCTACACCTTC. It encodes CASSVGDGPNYGYTF. The V gene is TRBV9, the J gene TRBJ1-2, with D possibly being TRBD1 (5 bases). Germline CDR1 SGDLS, CDR2 YYNGEE. The CDR3 spans 15 residues. V dropped 0 bases and J dropped 0 bases, with 9 bases sitting between them. Full variable domain (outside the CDR3, taken from reference TRBV9 and TRBJ1-2): DSGVTQTPKHLITATGQRVTLRCSPRSGDLSVYWYQQSLDQGLQFLIQYYNGEERAKGNILERFSAQQFPDLHSELNLSSLELGDSALYFCASSVGDGPNYGYTFGSGTRLTVV.

This chain joins TRBV10-3 and TRBJ2-7; 7 nucleotides match TRBD2. Per the germline V gene, CDR1 is ENHRY and CDR2 is SYGVKD. Germline trimming cut 3 bases from V and 2 bases from J; bases unmatched to any gene: 13. CDR3 length: 17 amino acids. CDR3 nucleotide sequence: TGTGCCATCAGTGACCGACTAGCCAAGACCCATACCTACGAGCAGTACTTC. Translated: CAISDRLAKTHTYEQYF.

This chain connects TRBV29-1 to TRBJ2-7; 8 bases are shared with TRBD2. Per germline, CDR1 SQVTM and CDR2 ANQGSEA. The CDR3 contains 15 residues. Trimming cost V 8 bases and J 7 bases; bases outside gene matches: 19. CDR3 nucleotide sequence: TGCAGCCTCCGGGGGGAGCGGGAGAGCTACAATGAGCAGTACTTC. Protein: CSLRGERESYNEQYF.

The chain uses TRBV20-1 and TRBJ2-4; TRBD2 matches at 9 bases. The DNA end favors TRBJ2-5, so the J call may be wrong. The CDR3 is 16 residues long. CDR1 and CDR2 (germline): DFQATT, SNEGSKA (reference sequence). In DNA form, the CDR3 reads TGCAGTGCTAGAGGAGGACCTAGCGGGAACCAAGAGACCCAGTACTTC. Translated, it gives CSARGGPSGNQETQYF.

This clonotype was seen more than once but under ten times. V gene TRBV27 combines with J gene TRBJ2-7; 8 nucleotides align to TRBD1. CDR1 MNHEY and CDR2 SMNVEV come from the germline V gene (reference sequence). After removal of 6 bases from V and 1 base from J, the junction contained 8 bases not matched to a gene. The CDR3 loop spans 15 amino acids. The CDR3 is CASRQQGVGSYEQYF. In DNA, the CDR3 is TGTGCCAGCAGGCAACAGGGGGTAGGGTCCTACGAGCAGTACTTC.

This clonotype was picked up a small number of times. V is TRBV10-3 and J is TRBJ2-2, with TRBD1 matching 8 bases. Unmatched junction bases numbered 0, after V lost 6 bases and J lost 0 bases. Germline-derived CDR1 and CDR2 are ENHRY and SYGVKD. This CDR3 spans 14 amino acids. The CDR3 DNA reads TGTGCCATCAGACAGGGGGCGAACACCGGGGAGCTGTTTTTT. Translation: CAIRQGANTGELFF.

This chain uses TRBV6-5 with TRBJ2-1; D gene ambiguous. Germline values: CDR1 MNHEY, CDR2 SVGAGI. V dropped 0 bases and J dropped 9 bases, with 6 bases sitting between them. The CDR3 totals 12 residues. The CDR3 bases are TGTGCCAGCAGTTACTCTCACAGTGAGCAGTTCTTC. As protein: CASSYSHSEQFF.

This clonotype was counted only a few times. The rearrangement uses TRBV7-6 and TRBJ2-1; D could derive from TRBD1 or TRBD2 (6 bases each). Per germline, CDR1 SGHVS and CDR2 FNYEAQ. V lost 2 bases, J lost 4 bases, and 21 bases lay in between. This CDR3 has 18 residues. As DNA, the CDR3 is TGTGCCAGCAGCTTAAGGGGGGCCCTAAACCGCGCGTACAATGAGCAGTTCTTC. As protein: CASSLRGALNRAYNEQFF.